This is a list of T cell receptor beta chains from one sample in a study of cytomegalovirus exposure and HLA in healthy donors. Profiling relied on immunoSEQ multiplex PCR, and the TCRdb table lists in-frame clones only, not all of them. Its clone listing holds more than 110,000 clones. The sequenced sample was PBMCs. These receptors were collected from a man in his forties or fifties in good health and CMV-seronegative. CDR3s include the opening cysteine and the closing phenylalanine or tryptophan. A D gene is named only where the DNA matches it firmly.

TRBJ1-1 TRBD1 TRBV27 CASSLGQAHTEAFF TGTGCCAGCAGTTTGGGACAGGCGCACACTGAAGCTTTCTTT
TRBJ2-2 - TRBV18 CASSQTGQGYTGELFF TGTGCCAGCTCACAGACGGGACAAGGCTATACCGGGGAGCTGTTTTTT
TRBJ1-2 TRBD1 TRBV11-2 CASSKTGDYGYTF TGTGCCAGCAGCAAGACAGGGGACTATGGCTACACCTTC
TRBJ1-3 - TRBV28 CASSFGGNTIYF TGTGCCAGCAGTTTCGGGGGAAACACCATATATTTT
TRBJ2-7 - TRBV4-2 CASSLRFYEQYF TGTGCCAGCAGCCTCAGGTTCTACGAGCAGTACTTC
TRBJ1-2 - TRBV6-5 CASSFRGVGYTF TGTGCCAGCAGTTTTAGGGGCGTAGGCTACACCTTC
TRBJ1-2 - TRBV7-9 CASSVRQTGGYTF TGTGCCAGCAGCGTCCGACAAACGGGGGGCTACACCTTC
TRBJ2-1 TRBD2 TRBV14 CASSLAGGPSYNEQFF TGTGCCAGCAGCCTAGCGGGGGGACCCTCCTACAATGAGCAGTTCTTC
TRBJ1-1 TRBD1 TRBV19 CASSIYRGLNTEAFF TGTGCCAGTAGTATCTACAGGGGGCTGAACACTGAAGCTTTCTTT
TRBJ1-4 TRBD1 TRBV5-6 CASSFRGGRTNEKLFF TGTGCCAGCAGCTTTAGAGGGGGCAGAACTAATGAAAAACTGTTTTTT
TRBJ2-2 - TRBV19 CASQASSTGELFF TGTGCCAGCCAAGCGTCGAGCACCGGGGAGCTGTTTTTT
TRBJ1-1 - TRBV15 CATSREGQQGTAFF TGTGCCACCAGCAGAGAAGGTCAGCAGGGAACGGCTTTCTTT
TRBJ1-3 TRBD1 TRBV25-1 CASSRGLGNTIYF TGTGCCAGCAGCAGGGGGCTTGGAAACACCATATATTTT
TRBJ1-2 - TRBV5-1 CASSPQQGGYGYTF TGCGCCAGCAGCCCGCAACAGGGAGGGTATGGCTACACCTTC
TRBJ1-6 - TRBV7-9 CASGQTNSPLHF TGTGCCAGCGGGCAGACAAATTCACCCCTCCACTTT
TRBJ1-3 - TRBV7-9 CASSPQGFAGNTIYF TGTGCCAGCAGCCCCCAGGGATTCGCTGGAAACACCATATATTTT
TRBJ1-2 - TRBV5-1 CASSGAGGGYGYTF TGCGCCAGCAGCGGAGCCGGGGGTGGCTATGGCTACACCTTC
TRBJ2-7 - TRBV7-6 CASSFRSGEQYF TGTGCCAGCAGCTTCCGGTCCGGGGAGCAGTACTTC
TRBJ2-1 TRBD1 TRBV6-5 CASKTGTGNNEQFF TGTGCCAGCAAGACCGGGACAGGGAACAATGAGCAGTTCTTC
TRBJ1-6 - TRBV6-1 CASSGTGISSYNSPLHF TGTGCCAGCAGTGGAACAGGTATCAGCTCCTATAATTCACCCCTCCACTTT
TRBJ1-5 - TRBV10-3 CAISESRGLSNQPQHF TGTGCCATCAGTGAGTCTAGGGGCCTATCGAATCAGCCCCAGCATTTT
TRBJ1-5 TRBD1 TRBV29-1 CSVVDRGGQPQHF TGCAGCGTTGTAGACAGGGGCGGTCAGCCCCAGCATTTT
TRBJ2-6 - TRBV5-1 CASSLDPPGSGANVLTF TGCGCCAGCAGCTTGGACCCCCCAGGGTCTGGGGCCAACGTCCTGACTTTC
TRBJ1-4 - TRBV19 CASSKGQVYEKLFF TGTGCCAGTAGTAAGGGACAAGTTTATGAAAAACTGTTTTTT
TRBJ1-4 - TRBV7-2 CASSRTQGIEKLFF TGTGCCAGCAGCCGAACACAGGGTATTGAAAAACTGTTTTTT
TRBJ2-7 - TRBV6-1 CASTHGGAWYEQYF TGTGCCAGCACCCATGGGGGGGCATGGTACGAGCAGTACTTC
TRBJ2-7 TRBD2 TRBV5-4 CASSLGGGVSYEQYF TGTGCCAGCAGCTTGGGCGGGGGGGTCTCCTACGAGCAGTACTTC
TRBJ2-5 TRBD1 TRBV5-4 CASSGTTGTAETQYF TGTGCCAGCAGCGGCACAACAGGGACAGCGGAGACCCAGTACTTC
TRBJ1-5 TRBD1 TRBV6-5 CASSYDRAFGQPQHF TGTGCCAGCAGTTACGACAGGGCTTTCGGTCAGCCCCAGCATTTT
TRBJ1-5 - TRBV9 CASSVDSQPNQPQHF TGTGCCAGCAGCGTAGATAGCCAGCCTAACCAGCCCCAGCATTTT
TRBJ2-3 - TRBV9 CASSVGGWTPDTQYF TGTGCCAGCAGCGTAGGAGGCTGGACACCAGATACGCAGTATTTT